Below, 30 T cell receptor beta chains from the same sample are listed, as sequenced in a study of CD8 T cells in Susac syndrome. An input of about 0.45 to 1 ug of RNA was subjected to reverse transcription using random hexamers. TCRdb fed the immunoSEQ multiplex PCR reads into MiXCR, producing one record per CDR3 protein. The sample includes some 190,000 distinct CDR3 sequences, less than 95% of them seen just once. The sample consisted of CD4+ T cells from PBMCs. Receptor source: a human donor with Susac syndrome.

The chain carries TRBV30 and TRBJ2-2, with TRBD1 matching 7 bases. The CDR3 runs to 15 residues. CDR1 and CDR2 from the germline V gene are GTSNPN and SVGIG (reference sequence). V lost 3 bases to trimming and J lost 7 bases; unmatched junction nucleotides: 11. The CDR3 DNA reads TGTGCCTGGAGGGAACAGGGGTCGAAGGACGGGGAGCTGTTTTTT. Translation gives CAWREQGSKDGELFF.

V and J are TRBV28 and TRBJ1-2; D gene unclear. V lost 7 bases and J 0 bases, leaving 6 bases between the germline ends. This CDR3 contains 12 residues. Looked up from germline, CDR1 is MDHEN and CDR2 is SYDVKM. The CDR3 loop reads CASNGANYGYTF. The DNA for the CDR3 is TGTGCCAGCAACGGGGCTAACTATGGCTACACCTTC.

The CDR3 bases are TGTGCCAGCAGCATGAACAACTATGGCTACACCTTC. Translating gives CASSMNNYGYTF. This chain links TRBV7-2 with TRBJ1-2; D remains ambiguous. Germline CDR1 is SGHTA and CDR2 is FQGNSA. V was cut by 5 bases and J by 2 bases, with 6 bases left in between. CDR3 length equals 12 residues.

This rearrangement joins TRBV12-3 or TRBV12-4 to TRBJ1-4; D is uncertain. The CDR3 loop spans 12 amino acids. V lost 3 bases and J 4 bases, leaving 3 bases between the germline ends. CDR3 sequence: CASSLVNEKLFF. For the CDR3, the DNA is TGTGCCAGCAGTTTGGTTAATGAAAAACTGTTTTTT.

The chain has TRBV11-1 and TRBJ2-5; D is undetermined. CDR1 is SGHAT, CDR2 FQDESV, per germline (reference sequence). The CDR3 is 13 amino acids. Trimming removed 4 bases at V and 2 bases at J, with 8 bases between. The CDR3 here is CASSYGWQETQYF. In nucleotides, the CDR3 is TGTGCCAGCAGCTATGGCTGGCAAGAGACCCAGTACTTC.

The chain is built from TRBV18 and TRBJ1-2, with TRBD1 matching over 7 bases. Germline-derived CDR1 and CDR2 are KGHSH and LQKENI. The CDR3 length is 13 residues. With 2 bases clipped from V and 7 bases from J, the junction kept 4 bases outside the gene matches. CDR3 sequence (DNA): TGTGCCAGCTCACCAGAGGGGGCGCGTGGCTACACCTTC. Encoded protein: CASSPEGARGYTF. The full variable domain, completed using reference TRBV18 and TRBJ1-2, is NAGVMQNPRHLVRRRGQEARLRCSPMKGHSHVYWYRQLPEEGLKFMVYLQKENIIDESGMPKERFSAEFPKEGPSILRIQQVVRGDSAAYFCASSPEGARGYTFGSGTRLTVV.

This chain uses TRBV12-3 or TRBV12-4 with TRBJ2-3; TRBD2 matches at 8 bases. This CDR3 has 16 residues. V lost 5 bases, J lost 2 bases, and 9 bases stayed unmatched. CDR3 nucleotides: TGTGCCAGCAGTCCTTGGACTAGCTCCATCACAGATACGCAGTATTTT. As protein: CASSPWTSSITDTQYF.

This clonotype appeared once. This CDR3 is CASMASREDEQYF. CDR3 nucleotide sequence: TGTGCCAGCATGGCCTCTAGGGAGGACGAGCAGTACTTC. The chain links TRBV12-3 or TRBV12-4 to TRBJ2-7; D is possibly TRBD2 (6 bases). V was pared by 7 bases and J by 5 bases, with 15 bases between. The CDR3 length is 13 residues.

The chain carries TRBV27 and TRBJ1-6, with 8 bases identical to TRBD1. In germline, CDR1 is MNHEY, CDR2 SMNVEV (reference sequence). This CDR3 is built from 13 residues. The trim removed 5 bases at V and 11 bases at J, leaving 5 bases unmatched. The CDR3 loop reads CASSPDRGTPLHF. The CDR3 bases are TGTGCCAGCAGTCCCGACAGGGGAACACCCCTCCACTTT.

The chain employs TRBV6-1 and TRBJ2-3, with TRBD2 matching over 14 bases. Germline CDR1 MNHNS, CDR2 SASEGT. CDR3 size: 16 residues. Trimming at V came to 6 bases and at J to 8 bases, leaving 10 bases not matched to a gene. The CDR3 is CASSHRLAGGPGTQYF. The CDR3 DNA sequence: TGTGCCAGCAGCCACCGACTAGCGGGGGGGCCGGGTACGCAGTATTTT.

This clonotype was recorded a few times. The chain combines TRBV29-1 with TRBJ2-7; D unresolved. CDR1 SQVTM and CDR2 ANQGSEA come from the germline V gene. Trimming shortened V by 5 bases and J by 0 bases, and 14 bases separated the two germline ends. The CDR3 loop spans 14 amino acids. The CDR3 is CSVRPDLLSYEQYF. The CDR3 bases are TGCAGCGTTCGTCCGGACCTCCTCTCCTACGAGCAGTACTTC.

The chain uses TRBV29-1 and TRBJ2-7; D call uncertain. CDR1 SQVTM and CDR2 ANQGSEA come from the germline V gene. Trimming pared 6 bases from V and 5 bases from J, leaving 11 bases between. This CDR3 comprises 11 residues. The CDR3 spells CSVQVANEQYF. In DNA, the CDR3 is TGCAGCGTCCAAGTGGCAAACGAGCAGTACTTC.

The CDR3 spells CATLPTRGGAFF. DNA for the CDR3: TGTGCCACCCTACCCACCAGGGGGGGGGCTTTCTTT. V usage is TRBV28 and J usage is TRBJ1-1; 7 nucleotides line up with TRBD1. CDR3 size: 12 residues. Unmatched junction bases numbered 13, after V lost 10 bases and J lost 11 bases. CDR1 and CDR2 from the germline V gene are MDHEN and SYDVKM.

This chain links TRBV20-1 with TRBJ2-2, with D possibly being TRBD1 (6 bases). From germline, CDR1 is DFQATT and CDR2 SNEGSKA (reference sequence). Trimming shortened V by 1 base and J by 1 base, and 13 bases separated the two germline ends. The CDR3 covers 16 residues. CDR3 DNA sequence: TGCAGTGCTAGAGCCCCGGGCAGGGGGAACACCGGGGAGCTGTTTTTT. Protein sequence: CSARAPGRGNTGELFF.

This chain connects TRBV14 to TRBJ1-1, with 8 bases fitting TRBD1. The V gene's germline CDR1 is SGHDN and CDR2 FVKESK. Losses at the gene ends were 5 bases for V and 0 bases for J; bases not matched to a gene: 8. The CDR3 covers 16 residues. CDR3 residues: CASSFSRGRLNTEAFF. DNA of the CDR3: TGTGCCAGCAGCTTTAGCAGGGGGCGGCTGAACACTGAAGCTTTCTTT.

The chain carries TRBV3-1 and TRBJ1-1; no firm D call. Germline assignment: CDR1 LGHDT and CDR2 YNNKEL (reference sequence). V was cut by 3 bases and J by 1 base, with 6 bases left in between. The CDR3 covers 13 residues. The CDR3 protein is CASSHGWNTEAFF. The CDR3 DNA sequence: TGTGCCAGCAGCCACGGATGGAACACTGAAGCTTTCTTT.

The rearrangement links TRBV20-1 to TRBJ1-2; 7 nucleotides agree with TRBD1. CDR1 and CDR2 from the germline V gene are DFQATT and SNEGSKA (reference sequence). There are 15 residues in the CDR3. Trimming cost V 3 bases and J 4 bases; bases outside gene matches: 11. The CDR3 nucleotides are TGCAGTGCTAGCCCGACACCGGGACAGATCTATGGCTACACCTTC. This encodes CSASPTPGQIYGYTF.

This rearrangement joins TRBV29-1 to TRBJ2-3, with 8 nucleotides matching TRBD1. The length of the CDR3 is 14 residues. Trimming took 3 bases from V and 3 from J; bases not matched to a gene: 5. In germline, CDR1 is SQVTM, CDR2 ANQGSEA. This CDR3 is CSVEGGQETDTQYF. The CDR3 DNA sequence: TGCAGCGTTGAGGGGGGACAGGAAACAGATACGCAGTATTTT.

The rearrangement uses TRBV6-2 or TRBV6-3 and TRBJ1-6; TRBD1 is a possible D gene (6 bases). V was pared by 10 bases and J by 7 bases, with 20 bases between. This CDR3 spans 15 amino acids. Germline V gene lookup returns CDR1 MNHEY and CDR2 SVGEGT. The CDR3 spells CATNGVGHRNSPLHF. The CDR3 bases are TGTGCCACCAACGGGGTGGGACACAGAAATTCACCCCTCCACTTT.

The V gene is TRBV7-8, the J gene TRBJ2-5; TRBD2 might be the D (6 bases). This CDR3 is built from 15 residues. Germline loops: CDR1 SGHVS, CDR2 FQNEAQ. Trimming cost V 5 bases and J 3 bases, with 16 bases left between them. CDR3 residues: CASSPLAGREETQYF. The CDR3 nucleotides read TGTGCCAGCAGCCCCCTGGCGGGGAGAGAAGAGACCCAGTACTTC. Combining the CDR3 with reference TRBV7-8 and TRBJ2-5 gives the whole variable domain GAGVSQSPRYKVAKRGQDVALRCDPISGHVSLFWYQQALGQGPEFLTYFQNEAQLDKSGLPSDRFFAERPEGSVSTLKIQRTQQEDSAVYLCASSPLAGREETQYFGPGTRLLVL.

This chain connects TRBV20-1 to TRBJ2-7; 7 bases align to TRBD1. J lost 4 bases, V lost 5 bases, and 14 bases had no gene match. The CDR3 consists of 15 residues. Germline CDR1 reads DFQATT; CDR2 reads SNEGSKA (reference sequence). Here the CDR3 reads CSAVRQGGGKYEQYF. CDR3 DNA: TGCAGTGCTGTTCGACAGGGTGGCGGCAAGTACGAGCAGTACTTC.

The table lists this clonotype with a count of one. This rearrangement joins TRBV6-2 or TRBV6-3 to TRBJ2-3, with 9 bases lining up with TRBD2. Germline V CDR1 and CDR2: MNHEY, SVGEGT. Losses at the gene ends were 0 bases for V and 12 bases for J; bases not matched to a gene: 4. The CDR3 extends over 13 amino acids. In DNA form, the CDR3 reads TGTGCCAGCAGTTACTCTGGCGGGGGGGAACAGTATTTT. Translation: CASSYSGGGEQYF.

This chain links TRBV7-2 with TRBJ1-2; D ambiguous. The CDR3 contains 14 residues. The V end was cut by 1 base, the J end by 2 bases, with 8 bases between. Germline CDR1 and CDR2: SGHTA and FQGNSA. The CDR3 nucleotides read TGTGCCAGCAGCTTAGGGCCCGTGAACTATGGCTACACCTTC. Translation: CASSLGPVNYGYTF.

This chain joins TRBV9 and TRBJ2-3; D is undetermined. V gave up 4 bases and J gave up 5 bases, with 17 bases separating them. Per the germline V gene, CDR1 is SGDLS and CDR2 is YYNGEE. This CDR3 is 15 amino acids long. CDR3 DNA sequence: TGTGCCAGCAGCTCCCAAGGAGCCGTACGAGATACGCAGTATTTT. Protein product: CASSSQGAVRDTQYF.

V usage is TRBV19 and J usage is TRBJ1-1, with 9 bases matching TRBD1. Germline CDR1 reads LNHDA; CDR2 reads SQIVND (reference sequence). The V segment lost 5 bases and the J segment 0 bases; nucleotides outside the gene matches: 7. The CDR3 length is 16 residues. In DNA, the CDR3 is TGTGCCAGTAGTCCTCGGACAGGGGCGGTGAACACTGAAGCTTTCTTT. Translating gives CASSPRTGAVNTEAFF.

The chain couples TRBV4-2 to TRBJ2-5; TRBD2 matches 7 bases. The trim removed 3 bases at V and 1 base at J, leaving 14 bases unmatched. Germline V gene data show CDR1 as LGHNA and CDR2 as YNFKEQ. The CDR3 totals 18 residues. The CDR3 region is CASSHRGSAGDTQETQYF. The CDR3 DNA reads TGTGCCAGCAGCCACCGGGGGAGCGCGGGAGACACCCAAGAGACCCAGTACTTC.

J is TRBJ2-5 and V is TRBV27; D is possibly TRBD1 (6 bases). CDR1 and CDR2 from the germline V gene are MNHEY and SMNVEV (reference sequence). V was trimmed by 5 bases and J by 5 bases, leaving 21 bases between them. The CDR3 has 16 residues. The CDR3 DNA reads TGTGCCAGCAGTCCACAACAGGGTACGGGTTCCGAGACCCAGTACTTC. Protein: CASSPQQGTGSETQYF.

The V gene is TRBV9, the J gene TRBJ2-5, with TRBD2 as a possible D gene (6 bases). V lost 0 bases and J lost 4, with 16 bases in between. CDR1 and CDR2 from the germline V gene are SGDLS and YYNGEE. The CDR3 has 16 residues. The DNA for the CDR3 is TGTGCCAGCAGCGTAGGGGCCGGGGAGGCGCGAGAGACCCAGTACTTC. It yields the protein CASSVGAGEARETQYF.

CDR3 residues: CASSQERISEAFF. CDR3 nucleotides: TGCGCCAGCAGCCAAGAGCGTATTAGTGAAGCTTTCTTT. J is TRBJ1-1 and V is TRBV4-3; D not resolved. Germline V gene sequence: CDR1 LGHNA, CDR2 YSLEER. This CDR3 region has 13 residues. V was cut by 0 bases and J by 7 bases, with 9 bases left in between.

The genes are TRBV14 and TRBJ2-1; 7 bases line up with TRBD1. This CDR3 has 15 residues. Trimming took 3 bases from V and 3 from J; bases not matched to a gene: 5. Germline V CDR1 and CDR2: SGHDN, FVKESK. As DNA, the CDR3 is TGTGCCAGCAGCCAGGGACAGAGATACTACAATGAGCAGTTCTTC. Protein sequence: CASSQGQRYYNEQFF.